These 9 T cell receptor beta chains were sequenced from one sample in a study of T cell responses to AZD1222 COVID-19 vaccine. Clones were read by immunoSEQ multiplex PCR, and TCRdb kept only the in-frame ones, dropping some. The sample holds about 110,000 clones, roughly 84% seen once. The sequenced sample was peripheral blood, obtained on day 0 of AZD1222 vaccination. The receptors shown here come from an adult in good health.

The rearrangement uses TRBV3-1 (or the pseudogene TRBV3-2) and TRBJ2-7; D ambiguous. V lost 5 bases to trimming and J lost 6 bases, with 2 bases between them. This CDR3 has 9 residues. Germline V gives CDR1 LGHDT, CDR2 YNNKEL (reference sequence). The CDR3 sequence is CASSAEQYF. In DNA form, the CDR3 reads TGTGCCAGCAGCGCCGAGCAGTACTTC.

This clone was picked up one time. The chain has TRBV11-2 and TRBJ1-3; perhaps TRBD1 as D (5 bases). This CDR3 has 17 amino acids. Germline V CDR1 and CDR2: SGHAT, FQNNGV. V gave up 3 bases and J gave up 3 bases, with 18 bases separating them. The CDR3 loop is CASSLQTGLRDGNTIYF. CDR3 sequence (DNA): TGTGCCAGCAGCTTGCAAACAGGTCTCCGAGATGGAAACACCATATATTTT.

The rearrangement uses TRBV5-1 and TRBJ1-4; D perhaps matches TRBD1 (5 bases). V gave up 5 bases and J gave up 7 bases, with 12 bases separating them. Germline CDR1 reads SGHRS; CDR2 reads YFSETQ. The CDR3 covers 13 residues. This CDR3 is CASSGRVAEKLFF. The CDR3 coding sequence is TGCGCCAGCAGTGGCAGGGTTGCTGAAAAACTGTTTTTT. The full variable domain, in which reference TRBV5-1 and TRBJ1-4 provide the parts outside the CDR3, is KAGVTQTPRYLIKTRGQQVTLSCSPISGHRSVSWYQQTPGQGLQFLFEYFSETQRNKGNFPGRFSGRQFSNSRSEMNVSTLELGDSALYLCASSGRVAEKLFFGSGTQLSVL.

The CDR3 DNA is TGCGCCAGCAACAGGGGAGGAGGCACTGAAGCTTTCTTT. Translated, it gives CASNRGGGTEAFF. The chain uses TRBV5-1 and TRBJ1-1, with 7 bases aligning to TRBD1. This CDR3 is built from 13 residues. The V gene's germline CDR1 is SGHRS and CDR2 YFSETQ. With V trimmed by 6 bases and J by 4 bases, 6 bases remained unmatched.

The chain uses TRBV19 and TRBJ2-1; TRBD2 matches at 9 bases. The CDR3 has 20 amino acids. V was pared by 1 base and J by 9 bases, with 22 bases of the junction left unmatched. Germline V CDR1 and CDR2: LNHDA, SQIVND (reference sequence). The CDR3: CASSIGLPRLSGRTKFEQFF. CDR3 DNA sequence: TGTGCCAGTAGTATAGGTCTTCCCCGCTTAAGCGGGAGGACCAAATTTGAGCAGTTCTTC.

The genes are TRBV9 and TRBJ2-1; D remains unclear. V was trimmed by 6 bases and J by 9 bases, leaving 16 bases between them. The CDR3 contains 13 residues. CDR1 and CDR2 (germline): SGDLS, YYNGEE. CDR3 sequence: CASTLPGSVEQFF. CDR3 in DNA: TGTGCCAGCACCCTACCCGGGTCGGTTGAGCAGTTCTTC. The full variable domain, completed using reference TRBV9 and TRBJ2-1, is DSGVTQTPKHLITATGQRVTLRCSPRSGDLSVYWYQQSLDQGLQFLIQYYNGEERAKGNILERFSAQQFPDLHSELNLSSLELGDSALYFCASTLPGSVEQFFGPGTRLTVL.

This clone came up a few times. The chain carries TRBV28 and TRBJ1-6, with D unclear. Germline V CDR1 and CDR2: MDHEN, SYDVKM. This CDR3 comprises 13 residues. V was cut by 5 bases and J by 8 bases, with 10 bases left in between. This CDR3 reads CASSPGRYSPLHF. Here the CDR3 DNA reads TGTGCCAGCAGTCCCGGGCGTTATTCACCCCTCCACTTT.

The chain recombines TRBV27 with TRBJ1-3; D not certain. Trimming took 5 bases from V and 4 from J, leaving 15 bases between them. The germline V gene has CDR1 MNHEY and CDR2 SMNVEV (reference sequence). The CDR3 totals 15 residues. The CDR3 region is CASSPDGSRGNTIYF. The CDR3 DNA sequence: TGTGCCAGCAGTCCCGATGGCAGTCGGGGAAACACCATATATTTT.

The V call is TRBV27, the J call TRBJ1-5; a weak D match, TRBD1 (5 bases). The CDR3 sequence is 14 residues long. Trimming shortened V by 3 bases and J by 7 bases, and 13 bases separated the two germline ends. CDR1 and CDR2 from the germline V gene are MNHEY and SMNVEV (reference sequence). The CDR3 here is CASSLGGTWQPQHF. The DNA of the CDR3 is TGTGCCAGCAGTTTGGGAGGGACTTGGCAGCCCCAGCATTTT.